Listed below are T cell receptor beta chains from one sample, sequenced in a study of monozygotic twins with inflammatory bowel disease. TCRdb reprocessed the 5' RACE reads and reports one entry per CDR3 protein, with no DNA. The record lists a few hundred thousand distinct CDR3 sequences, of which the ten most abundant hold 2% to 3%. Sequenced sample: blood. The receptors here all came from a human donor with ulcerative colitis or Crohn's disease, or a healthy co-twin of an affected twin (not recorded which). Each CDR3 is given with its conserved first and last residue. The order of the fields is V gene, J gene, CDR3 protein.

TRBV10-3,TRBJ2-1,CAISENHPGVSYNEQFF
TRBV28,TRBJ2-7,CASRPTRQGIYFVDEQYF
TRBV7-2,TRBJ2-7,CASSLARNNQYEQYF
TRBV29-1,TRBJ2-3,CSVDGQVGTDTQYF
TRBV5-1,TRBJ2-3,CASSLDPGTGDTDTQYF
TRBV19,TRBJ2-7,CASSKIGDKGYEQYF
TRBV5-1,TRBJ1-1,CASSSLDREYTEAFF
TRBV27,TRBJ2-4,CASSFSPRDLKNIQYF
TRBV20-1,TRBJ2-3,CRAGLSKTSLHTDTQYF
TRBV18,TRBJ2-3,CASSPGTASTDTQYF
TRBV9,TRBJ2-3,CASSVARGALSSTDTQYF
TRBV24-1,TRBJ2-3,CATSDAQGARRYF
TRBV7-9,TRBJ2-2,CASSSTGGFTGELFF
TRBV15,TRBJ2-1,CATSREGQVYNEQFF
TRBV20-1,TRBJ1-5,CSARAGTASNQPQHF